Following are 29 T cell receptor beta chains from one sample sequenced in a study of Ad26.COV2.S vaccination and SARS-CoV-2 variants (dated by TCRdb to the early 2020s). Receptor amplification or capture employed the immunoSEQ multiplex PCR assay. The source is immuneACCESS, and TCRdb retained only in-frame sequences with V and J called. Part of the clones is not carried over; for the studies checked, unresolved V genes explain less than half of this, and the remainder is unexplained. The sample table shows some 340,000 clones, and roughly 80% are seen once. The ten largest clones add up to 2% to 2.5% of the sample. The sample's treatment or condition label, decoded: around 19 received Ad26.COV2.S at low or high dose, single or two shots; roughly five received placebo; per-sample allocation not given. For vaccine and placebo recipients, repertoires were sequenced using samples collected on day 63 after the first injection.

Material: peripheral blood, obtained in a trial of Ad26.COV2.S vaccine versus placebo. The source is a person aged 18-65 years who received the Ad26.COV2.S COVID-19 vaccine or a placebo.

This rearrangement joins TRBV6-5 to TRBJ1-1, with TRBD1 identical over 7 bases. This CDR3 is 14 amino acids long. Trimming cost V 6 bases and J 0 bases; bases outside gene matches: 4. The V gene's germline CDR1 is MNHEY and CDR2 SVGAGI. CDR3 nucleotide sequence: TGTGCCAGCAGCAAGACAGGGATGAACACTGAAGCTTTCTTT. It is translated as CASSKTGMNTEAFF.

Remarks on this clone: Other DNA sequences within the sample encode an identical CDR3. The CDR3 spells CASSPSGRYYGYTF. The CDR3 coding sequence is TGTGCCAGCAGTCCCTCAGGAAGATACTATGGCTACACCTTC. V and J are TRBV28 and TRBJ1-2; D is uncertain. V was pared by 5 bases and J by 3 bases, with 13 bases between. The CDR3 runs 14 residues. The germline gives CDR1 MDHEN, CDR2 SYDVKM.

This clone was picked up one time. The CDR3 spells CASSQVAGANQRTQYF. The CDR3 nucleotides read TGTGCCAGCAGCCAAGTAGCGGGGGCCAACCAGAGAACCCAGTACTTC. J is TRBJ2-5 and V is TRBV4-2; the match to TRBD2 covers 9 bases. The CDR3 contains 16 residues. The germline gives CDR1 LGHNA, CDR2 YNFKEQ. The ends lost 1 base at V and 8 bases at J; junction bases unmatched: 11.

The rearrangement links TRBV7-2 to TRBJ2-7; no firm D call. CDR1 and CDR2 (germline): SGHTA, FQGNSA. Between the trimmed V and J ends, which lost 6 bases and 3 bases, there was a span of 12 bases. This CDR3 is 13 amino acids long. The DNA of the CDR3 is TGTGCCAGCAGTTCACCCCAACTCTACGAGCAGTACTTC. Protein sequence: CASSSPQLYEQYF.

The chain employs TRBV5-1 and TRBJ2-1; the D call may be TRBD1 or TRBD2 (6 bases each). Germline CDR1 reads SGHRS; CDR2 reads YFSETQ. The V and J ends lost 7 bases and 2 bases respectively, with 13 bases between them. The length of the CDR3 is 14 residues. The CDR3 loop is CASSPRGAYNEQFF. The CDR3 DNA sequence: TGCGCCAGCTCCCCGAGGGGGGCCTACAATGAGCAGTTCTTC. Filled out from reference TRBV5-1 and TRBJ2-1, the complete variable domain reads KAGVTQTPRYLIKTRGQQVTLSCSPISGHRSVSWYQQTPGQGLQFLFEYFSETQRNKGNFPGRFSGRQFSNSRSEMNVSTLELGDSALYLCASSPRGAYNEQFFGPGTRLTVL.

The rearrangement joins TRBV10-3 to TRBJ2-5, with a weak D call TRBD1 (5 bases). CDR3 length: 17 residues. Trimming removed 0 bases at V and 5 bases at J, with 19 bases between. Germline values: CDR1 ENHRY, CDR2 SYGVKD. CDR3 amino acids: CAISESKVGRLPETQYF. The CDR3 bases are TGTGCCATCAGTGAGTCGAAGGTGGGGCGCCTACCCGAGACCCAGTACTTC.

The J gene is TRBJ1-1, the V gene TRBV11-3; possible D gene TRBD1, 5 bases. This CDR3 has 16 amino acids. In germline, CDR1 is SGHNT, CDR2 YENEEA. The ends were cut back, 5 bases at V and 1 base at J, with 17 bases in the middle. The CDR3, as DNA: TGTGCCAGCAGCCGCTATCGGGGCCGCGCGAACACTGAAGCTTTCTTT. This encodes CASSRYRGRANTEAFF.

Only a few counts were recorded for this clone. CDR3 residues: CASALRDEQFF. The CDR3 coding sequence is TGCGCCAGCGCCCTTAGGGATGAGCAGTTCTTC. The V gene is TRBV5-1, the J gene TRBJ2-1; D gene uncertain. Trimming stripped 7 bases from V and 8 bases from J, with 10 bases between. The CDR3 length is 11 residues. Looked up from germline, CDR1 is SGHRS and CDR2 is YFSETQ.

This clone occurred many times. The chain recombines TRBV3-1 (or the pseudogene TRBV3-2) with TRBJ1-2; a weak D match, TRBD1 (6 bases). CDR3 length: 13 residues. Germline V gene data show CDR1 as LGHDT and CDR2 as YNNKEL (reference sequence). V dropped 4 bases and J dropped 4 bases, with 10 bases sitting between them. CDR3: CASSPTGLYGYTF. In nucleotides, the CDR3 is TGTGCCAGCAGCCCCACAGGGCTCTATGGCTACACCTTC.

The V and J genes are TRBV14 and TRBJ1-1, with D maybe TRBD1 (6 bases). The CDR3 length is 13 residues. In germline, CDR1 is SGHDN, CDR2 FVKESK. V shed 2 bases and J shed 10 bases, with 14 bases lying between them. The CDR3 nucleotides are TGTGCCAGCAGCCAAACCAGGGGCGCGGGAGCTTTCTTT. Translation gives CASSQTRGAGAFF.

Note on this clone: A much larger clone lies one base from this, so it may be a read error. The CDR3 nucleotides read TGTGCCAGCAGTTTGGGGGACACTGAAGCTTTCTTT. Residues: CASSLGDTEAFF. This sequence joins TRBV12-3 or TRBV12-4 and TRBJ1-1; tentatively, D is TRBD1 (5 bases). This CDR3 has 12 residues. V lost 3 bases and J lost 3, with 5 bases in between.

The CDR3 coding sequence is TGCGCCAGCAGCCAAGCTCGGGGGAGAACTGAAGCTTTCTTT. Residues: CASSQARGRTEAFF. V gene TRBV4-1 combines with J gene TRBJ1-1; D perhaps matches TRBD1 (5 bases). Germline V gives CDR1 MGHRA, CDR2 YSYEKL. This CDR3 comprises 14 residues. Trimming removed 1 base from V and 5 bases from J, with 11 bases in between.

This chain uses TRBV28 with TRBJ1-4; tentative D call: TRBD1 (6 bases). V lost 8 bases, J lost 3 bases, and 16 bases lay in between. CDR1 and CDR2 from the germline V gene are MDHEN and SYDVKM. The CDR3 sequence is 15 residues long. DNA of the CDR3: TGTGCCAGCCGAGGTGGGGGGCCGGCTAATGAAAAACTGTTTTTT. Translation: CASRGGGPANEKLFF.

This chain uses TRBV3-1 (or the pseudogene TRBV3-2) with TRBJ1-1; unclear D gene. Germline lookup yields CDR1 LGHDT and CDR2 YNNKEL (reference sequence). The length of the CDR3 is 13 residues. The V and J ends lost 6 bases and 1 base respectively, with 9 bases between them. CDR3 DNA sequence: TGTGCCAGCAGAAGTACACAGAACACTGAAGCTTTCTTT. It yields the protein CASRSTQNTEAFF.

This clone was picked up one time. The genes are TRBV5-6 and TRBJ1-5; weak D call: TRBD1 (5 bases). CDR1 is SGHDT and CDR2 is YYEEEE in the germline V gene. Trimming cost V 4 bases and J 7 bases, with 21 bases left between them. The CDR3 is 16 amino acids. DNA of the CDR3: TGTGCCAGCAGCGAAGGACCCGGGGCCGGAAGCCAGCCCCAGCATTTT. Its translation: CASSEGPGAGSQPQHF.

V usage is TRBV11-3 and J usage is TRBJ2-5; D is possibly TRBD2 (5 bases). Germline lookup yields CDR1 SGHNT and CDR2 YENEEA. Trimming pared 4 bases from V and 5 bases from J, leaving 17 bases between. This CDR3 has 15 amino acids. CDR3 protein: CASSYMKGVWETQYF. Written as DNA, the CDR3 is TGTGCCAGCAGCTATATGAAGGGAGTGTGGGAGACCCAGTACTTC.

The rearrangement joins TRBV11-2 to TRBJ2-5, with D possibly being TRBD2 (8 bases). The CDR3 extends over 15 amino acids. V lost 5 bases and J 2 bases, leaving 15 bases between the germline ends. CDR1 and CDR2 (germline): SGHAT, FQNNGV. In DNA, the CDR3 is TGTGCCAGCAGCCCGGGGGGGACAGTACAAGAGACCCAGTACTTC. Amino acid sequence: CASSPGGTVQETQYF.

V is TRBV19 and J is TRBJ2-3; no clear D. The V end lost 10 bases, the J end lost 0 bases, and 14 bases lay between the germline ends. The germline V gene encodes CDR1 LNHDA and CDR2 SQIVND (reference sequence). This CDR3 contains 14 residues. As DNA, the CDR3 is TGTGCCACCCGGGCTCGTCGTAGCACAGATACGCAGTATTTT. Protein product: CATRARRSTDTQYF.

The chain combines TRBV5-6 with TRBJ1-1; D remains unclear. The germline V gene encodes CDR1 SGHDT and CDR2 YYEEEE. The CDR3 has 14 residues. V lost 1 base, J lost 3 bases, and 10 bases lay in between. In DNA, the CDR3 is TGTGCCAGCAGCTTGTACACGCTTTACACTGAAGCTTTCTTT. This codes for CASSLYTLYTEAFF.

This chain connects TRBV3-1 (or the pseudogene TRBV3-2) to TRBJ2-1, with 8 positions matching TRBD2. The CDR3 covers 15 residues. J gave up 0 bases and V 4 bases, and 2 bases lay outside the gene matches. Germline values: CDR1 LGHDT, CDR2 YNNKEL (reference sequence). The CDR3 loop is CASSRGGNSYNEQFF. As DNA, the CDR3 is TGTGCCAGCAGCCGCGGGGGGAACTCCTACAATGAGCAGTTCTTC.

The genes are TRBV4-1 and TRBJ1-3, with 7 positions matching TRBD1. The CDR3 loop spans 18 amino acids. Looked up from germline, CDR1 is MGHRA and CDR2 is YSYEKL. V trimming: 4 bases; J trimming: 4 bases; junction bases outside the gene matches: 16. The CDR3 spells CASSRLGRGPSSGNTIYF. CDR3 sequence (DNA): TGCGCCAGCAGCCGCCTGGGAAGGGGGCCATCTTCAGGAAACACCATATATTTT.

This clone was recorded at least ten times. The CDR3 region has the DNA TGTGCCAGCAGCCGGACACTTAGAGGCAATCAGCCCCAGCATTTT. Protein: CASSRTLRGNQPQHF. The chain couples TRBV6-5 to TRBJ1-5, with a weak D call TRBD1 (5 bases). Trimming cost V 6 bases and J 2 bases, with 14 bases left between them. Germline V gene data show CDR1 as MNHEY and CDR2 as SVGAGI. This CDR3 spans 15 amino acids.

The CDR3 sequence is CASSLDSRGAGTDTQYF. The CDR3 DNA reads as TGTGCCAGCAGCTTAGACTCGCGGGGGGCGGGCACAGATACGCAGTATTTT. This rearrangement joins TRBV11-2 to TRBJ2-3; 8 nucleotides line up with TRBD2. Germline CDR1 and CDR2: SGHAT and FQNNGV. J gave up 1 base and V 0 bases, and 6 bases lay outside the gene matches. The CDR3 totals 17 residues.

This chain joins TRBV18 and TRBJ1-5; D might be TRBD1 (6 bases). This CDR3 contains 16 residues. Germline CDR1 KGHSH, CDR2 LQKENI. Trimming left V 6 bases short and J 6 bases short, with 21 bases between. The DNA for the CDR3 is TGTGCCAGCTCCCTCCTACAGGGCGGCCCACGTCAGCCCCAGCATTTT. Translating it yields CASSLLQGGPRQPQHF.

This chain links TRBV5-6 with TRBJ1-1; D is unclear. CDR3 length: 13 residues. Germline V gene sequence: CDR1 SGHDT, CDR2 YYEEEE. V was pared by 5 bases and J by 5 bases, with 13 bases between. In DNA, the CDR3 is TGTGCCAGCAGGCGGGCAGGCTATACTGAAGCTTTCTTT. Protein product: CASRRAGYTEAFF. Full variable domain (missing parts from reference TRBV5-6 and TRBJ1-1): DAGVTQSPTHLIKTRGQQVTLRCSPKSGHDTVSWYQQALGQGPQFIFQYYEEEERQRGNFPDRFSGHQFPNYSSELNVNALLLGDSALYLCASRRAGYTEAFFGQGTRLTVV.

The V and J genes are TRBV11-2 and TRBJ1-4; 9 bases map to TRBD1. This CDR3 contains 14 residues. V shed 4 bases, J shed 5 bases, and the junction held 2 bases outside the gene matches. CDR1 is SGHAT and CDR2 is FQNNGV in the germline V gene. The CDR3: CASSWTGENEKLFF. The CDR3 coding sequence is TGTGCCAGCAGCTGGACAGGGGAGAATGAAAAACTGTTTTTT.

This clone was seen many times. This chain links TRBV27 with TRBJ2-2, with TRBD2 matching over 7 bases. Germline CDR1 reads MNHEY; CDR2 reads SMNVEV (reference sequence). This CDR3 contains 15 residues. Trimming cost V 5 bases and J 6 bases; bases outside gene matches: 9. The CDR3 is CASSTAGRGSGELFF. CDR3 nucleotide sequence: TGTGCCAGCAGTACAGCGGGGCGCGGATCCGGGGAGCTGTTTTTT.

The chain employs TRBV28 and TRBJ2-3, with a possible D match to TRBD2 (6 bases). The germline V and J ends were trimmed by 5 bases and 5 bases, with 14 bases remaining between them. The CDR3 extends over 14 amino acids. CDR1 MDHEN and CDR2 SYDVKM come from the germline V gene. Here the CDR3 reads CASSLGAGLDTQYF. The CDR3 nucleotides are TGTGCCAGCAGTCTAGGGGCGGGGCTAGATACGCAGTATTTT.

This chain's CDR3 is CAISGQSGGASPEQFF. The DNA of the CDR3 is TGTGCCATCAGTGGACAGAGCGGGGGGGCCTCTCCTGAGCAGTTCTTC. The chain uses TRBV10-3 and TRBJ2-1; TRBD2 matches at 10 bases. This CDR3 is 16 amino acids long. The germline CDR1 and CDR2 sequences are ENHRY and SYGVKD. The V gene end was trimmed by 4 bases and the J gene end by 9 bases; junction bases not matched to a gene: 12.